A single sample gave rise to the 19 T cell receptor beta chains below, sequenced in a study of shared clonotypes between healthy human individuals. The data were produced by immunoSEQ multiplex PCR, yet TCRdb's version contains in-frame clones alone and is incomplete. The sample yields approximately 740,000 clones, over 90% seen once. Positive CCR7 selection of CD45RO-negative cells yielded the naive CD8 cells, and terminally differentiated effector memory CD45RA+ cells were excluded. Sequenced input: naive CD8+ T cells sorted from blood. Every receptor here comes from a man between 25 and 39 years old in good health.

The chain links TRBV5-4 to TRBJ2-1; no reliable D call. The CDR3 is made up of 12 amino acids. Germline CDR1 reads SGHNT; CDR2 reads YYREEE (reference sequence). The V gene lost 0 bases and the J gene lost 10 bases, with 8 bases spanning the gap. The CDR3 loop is CASSLALGEQFF. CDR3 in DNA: TGTGCCAGCAGCTTGGCCCTCGGGGAGCAGTTCTTC. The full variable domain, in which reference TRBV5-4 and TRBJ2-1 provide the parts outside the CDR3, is ETGVTQSPTHLIKTRGQQVTLRCSSQSGHNTVSWYQQALGQGPQFIFQYYREEENGRGNFPPRFSGLQFPNYSSELNVNALELDDSALYLCASSLALGEQFFGPGTRLTVL.

CDR3 coding DNA: TGTGCCAGCAGAAGACAGAGCCAAGAGACCCAGTACTTC. Protein: CASRRQSQETQYF. The J gene is TRBJ2-5, the V gene TRBV7-9, with D maybe TRBD1 (5 bases). Trimming cost V 6 bases and J 1 base, with 9 bases left between them. Germline V CDR1 and CDR2: SEHNR, FQNEAQ (reference sequence). This CDR3 contains 13 residues.

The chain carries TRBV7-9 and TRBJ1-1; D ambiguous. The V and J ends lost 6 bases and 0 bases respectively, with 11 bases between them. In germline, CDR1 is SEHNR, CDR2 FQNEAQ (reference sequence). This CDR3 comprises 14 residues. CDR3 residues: CASRPSGLNTEAFF. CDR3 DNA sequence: TGTGCCAGCAGGCCGTCTGGGCTGAACACTGAAGCTTTCTTT.

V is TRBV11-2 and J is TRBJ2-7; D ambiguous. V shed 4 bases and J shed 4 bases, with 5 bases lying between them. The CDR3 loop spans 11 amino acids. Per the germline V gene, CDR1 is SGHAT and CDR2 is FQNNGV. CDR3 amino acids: CASSSGYEQYF. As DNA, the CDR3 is TGTGCCAGCAGCTCCGGGTACGAGCAGTACTTC.

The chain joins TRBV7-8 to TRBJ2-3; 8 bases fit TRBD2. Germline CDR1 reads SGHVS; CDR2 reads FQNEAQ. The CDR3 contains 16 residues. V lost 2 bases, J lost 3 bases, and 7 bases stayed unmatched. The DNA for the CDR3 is TGTGCCAGCAGCTTAATACCGGGAGGGTTGACAGATACGCAGTATTTT. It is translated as CASSLIPGGLTDTQYF.

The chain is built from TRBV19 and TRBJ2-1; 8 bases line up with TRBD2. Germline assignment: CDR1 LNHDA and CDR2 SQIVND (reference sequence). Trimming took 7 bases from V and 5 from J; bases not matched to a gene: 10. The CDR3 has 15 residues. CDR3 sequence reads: CASTQGTRKNNEQFF. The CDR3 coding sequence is TGTGCCAGTACCCAGGGGACTAGGAAGAACAATGAGCAGTTCTTC. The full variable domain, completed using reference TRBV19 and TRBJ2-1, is DGGITQSPKYLFRKEGQNVTLSCEQNLNHDAMYWYRQDPGQGLRLIYYSQIVNDFQKGDIAEGYSVSREKKESFPLTVTSAQKNPTAFYLCASTQGTRKNNEQFFGPGTRLTVL.

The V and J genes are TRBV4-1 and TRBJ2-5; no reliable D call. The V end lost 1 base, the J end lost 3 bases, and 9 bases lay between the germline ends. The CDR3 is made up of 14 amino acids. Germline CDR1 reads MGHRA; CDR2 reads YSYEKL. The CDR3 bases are TGCGCCAGCAGCCAAGTGCCGGTCGAAGAGACCCAGTACTTC. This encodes CASSQVPVEETQYF.

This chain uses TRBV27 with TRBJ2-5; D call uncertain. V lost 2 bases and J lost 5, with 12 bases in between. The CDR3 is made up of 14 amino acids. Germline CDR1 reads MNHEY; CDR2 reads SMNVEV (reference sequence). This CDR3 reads CASSLMRLGETQYF. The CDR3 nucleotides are TGTGCCAGCAGTTTAATGCGGCTAGGGGAGACCCAGTACTTC.

The CDR3 reads CASSYLGANEQFF. The CDR3 coding sequence is TGTGCCAGCAGTTACCTGGGGGCCAATGAGCAGTTCTTC. This chain uses TRBV6-5 with TRBJ2-1, with D perhaps matching TRBD1 (6 bases). Germline V CDR1 and CDR2: MNHEY, SVGAGI. The V end lost 2 bases, the J end lost 6 bases, and 8 bases lay between the germline ends. This CDR3 comprises 13 residues.

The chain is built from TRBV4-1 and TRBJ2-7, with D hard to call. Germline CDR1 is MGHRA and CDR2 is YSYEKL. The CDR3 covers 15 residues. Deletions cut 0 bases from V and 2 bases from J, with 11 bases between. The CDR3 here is CASSQDLGRAYEQYF. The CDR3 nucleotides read TGCGCCAGCAGCCAAGATCTCGGTAGGGCCTACGAGCAGTACTTC.

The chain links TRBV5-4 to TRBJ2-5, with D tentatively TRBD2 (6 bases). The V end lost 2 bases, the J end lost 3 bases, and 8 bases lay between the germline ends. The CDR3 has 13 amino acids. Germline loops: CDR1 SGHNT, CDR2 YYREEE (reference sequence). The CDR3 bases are TGTGCCAGCAGCTTTACGGGAGAAGAGACCCAGTACTTC. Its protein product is CASSFTGEETQYF.

The CDR3 nucleotides read TGTGCCAGCAGTTTAGCCAGCGGGAGGAACGACAATGAGCAGTTCTTC. Protein sequence: CASSLASGRNDNEQFF. V and J are TRBV28 and TRBJ2-1; 9 positions agree with TRBD2. The trim removed 2 bases at V and 5 bases at J, leaving 7 bases unmatched. The germline CDR1 and CDR2 sequences are MDHEN and SYDVKM. This CDR3 region has 16 residues.

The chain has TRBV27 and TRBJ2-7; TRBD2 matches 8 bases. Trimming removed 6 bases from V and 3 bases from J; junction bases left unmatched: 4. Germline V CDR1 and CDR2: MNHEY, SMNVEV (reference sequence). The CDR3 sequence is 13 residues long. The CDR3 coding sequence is TGTGCCAGCAGGGGGACTAGAATCTACGAGCAGTACTTC. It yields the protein CASRGTRIYEQYF.

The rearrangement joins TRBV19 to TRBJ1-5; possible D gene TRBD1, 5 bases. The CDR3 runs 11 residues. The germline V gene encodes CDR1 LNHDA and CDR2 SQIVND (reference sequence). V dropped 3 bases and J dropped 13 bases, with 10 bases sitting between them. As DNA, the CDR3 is TGTGCCAGTAGTATTGGGGCAGTACAGCATTTT. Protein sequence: CASSIGAVQHF. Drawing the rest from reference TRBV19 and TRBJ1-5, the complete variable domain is DGGITQSPKYLFRKEGQNVTLSCEQNLNHDAMYWYRQDPGQGLRLIYYSQIVNDFQKGDIAEGYSVSREKKESFPLTVTSAQKNPTAFYLCASSIGAVQHFGDGTRLSIL.

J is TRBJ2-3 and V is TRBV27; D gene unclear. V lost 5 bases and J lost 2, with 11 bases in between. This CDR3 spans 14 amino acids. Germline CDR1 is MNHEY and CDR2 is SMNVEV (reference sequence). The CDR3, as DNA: TGTGCCAGCAGTCCTCCTCCCTACACAGATACGCAGTATTTT. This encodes CASSPPPYTDTQYF.

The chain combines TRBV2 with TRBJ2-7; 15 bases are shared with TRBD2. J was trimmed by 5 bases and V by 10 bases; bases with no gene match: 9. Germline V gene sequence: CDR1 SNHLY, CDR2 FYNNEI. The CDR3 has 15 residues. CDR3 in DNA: TGTGCCAACCACGGACTAGCGGGAGGGTTACACGAGCAGTACTTC. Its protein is CANHGLAGGLHEQYF.

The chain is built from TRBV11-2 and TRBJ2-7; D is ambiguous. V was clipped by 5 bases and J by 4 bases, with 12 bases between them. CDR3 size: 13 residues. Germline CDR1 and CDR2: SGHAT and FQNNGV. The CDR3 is CASSPGWQYEQYF. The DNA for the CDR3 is TGTGCCAGCAGCCCAGGATGGCAGTACGAGCAGTACTTC.

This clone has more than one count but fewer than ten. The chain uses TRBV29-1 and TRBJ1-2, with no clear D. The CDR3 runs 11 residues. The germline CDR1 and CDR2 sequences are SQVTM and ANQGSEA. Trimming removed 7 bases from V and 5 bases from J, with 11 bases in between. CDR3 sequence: CSARTGYGYTF. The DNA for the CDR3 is TGCAGCGCCAGGACTGGGTATGGCTACACCTTC.

CDR3 sequence reads: CASSQVVLGSGRNTDTQYF. As DNA, the CDR3 is TGCGCCAGCAGCCAAGTTGTCTTAGGTAGCGGGAGGAACACAGATACGCAGTATTTT. The gene calls are TRBV4-1 and TRBJ2-3, with TRBD2 matching 10 bases. CDR1 and CDR2 from the germline V gene are MGHRA and YSYEKL. Trimming at V came to 1 base and at J to 2 bases, leaving 12 bases not matched to a gene. The CDR3 sequence is 19 residues long.